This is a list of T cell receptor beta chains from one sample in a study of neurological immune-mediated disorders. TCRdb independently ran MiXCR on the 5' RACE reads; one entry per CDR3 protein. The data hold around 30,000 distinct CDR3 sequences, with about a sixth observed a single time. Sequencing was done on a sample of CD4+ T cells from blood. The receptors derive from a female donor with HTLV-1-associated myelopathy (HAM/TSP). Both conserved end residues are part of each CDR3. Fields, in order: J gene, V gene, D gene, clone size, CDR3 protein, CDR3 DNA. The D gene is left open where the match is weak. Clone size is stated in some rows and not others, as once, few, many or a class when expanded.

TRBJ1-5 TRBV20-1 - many CSASPTVNQPQHF TGCAGTGCTAGTCCGACAGTTAATCAGCCCCAGCATTTT
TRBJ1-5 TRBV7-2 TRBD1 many CASSLAGTATQPQHF TGTGCCAGCAGCTTAGCCGGGACAGCGACCCAGCCCCAGCATTTT
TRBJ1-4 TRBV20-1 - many CSARDPRPQGTATNEKLFF TGCAGTGCTAGAGATCCCCGCCCCCAGGGGACCGCAACTAATGAAAAACTGTTTTTT
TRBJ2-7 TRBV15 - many CATSRVSDSPEQYF TGTGCCACCAGCAGAGTTTCGGACAGCCCAGAGCAGTACTTC
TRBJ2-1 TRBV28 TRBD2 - CASSPTGTSGNNEQFF TGTGCCAGCAGCCCCACGGGGACTAGCGGGAACAATGAGCAGTTCTTC
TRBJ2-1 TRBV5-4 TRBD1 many CASRGLTGGKDYNEQFF TGTGCCAGCAGAGGCCTAACAGGGGGAAAAGACTACAATGAGCAGTTCTTC
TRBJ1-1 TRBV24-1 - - CATQGFGNTEAFF TGTGCCACTCAGGGGTTTGGGAACACTGAAGCTTTCTTT
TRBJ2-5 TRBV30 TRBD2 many CAWRRGLAGEETQYF TGTGCCTGGAGGCGGGGACTAGCGGGGGAAGAGACCCAGTACTTC
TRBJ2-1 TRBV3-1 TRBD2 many CASSPSSGSYNEQFF TGTGCCAGCAGCCCTTCTAGCGGGAGCTACAATGAGCAGTTCTTC
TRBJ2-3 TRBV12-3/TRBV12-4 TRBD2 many CASSLREGGDTQYF TGTGCCAGCAGTTTGCGGGAGGGAGGAGATACGCAGTATTTT
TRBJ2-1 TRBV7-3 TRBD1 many CASSYDRDSYNEQFF TGTGCCAGCAGCTACGACAGGGACTCCTACAATGAGCAGTTCTTC
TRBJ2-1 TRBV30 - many CAWSIGYSYNEQFF TGTGCCTGGAGTATCGGCTACTCCTACAATGAGCAGTTCTTC
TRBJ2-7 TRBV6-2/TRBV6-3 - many CASTRPSSYEQYF TGTGCCAGCACGAGGCCCTCTTCCTACGAGCAGTACTTC
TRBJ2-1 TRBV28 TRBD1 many CASSPTDRTYNEQFF TGTGCCAGCAGTCCCACGGACAGGACCTACAATGAGCAGTTCTTC
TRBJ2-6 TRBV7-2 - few CASSFGGAGANVLTF TGTGCCAGCAGCTTCGGGGGCGCTGGGGCCAACGTCCTGACTTTC
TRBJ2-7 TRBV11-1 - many CASSLAVGEQYF TGTGCCAGCAGCTTAGCGGTGGGCGAGCAGTACTTC
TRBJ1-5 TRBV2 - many CASGGGRGNQPQHF TGTGCCAGTGGGGGGGGCCGTGGCAATCAGCCCCAGCATTTT
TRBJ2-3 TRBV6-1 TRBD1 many CASTGQYTDTQYF TGTGCCAGCACGGGACAGTACACAGATACGCAGTATTTT
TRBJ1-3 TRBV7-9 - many CATTAYMEPRYSGNTIYF TGTGCCACCACAGCTTATATGGAGCCACGTTACTCTGGAAACACCATATATTTT
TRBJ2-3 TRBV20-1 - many CSAHREDTDTQYF TGCAGTGCTCACAGGGAAGACACAGATACGCAGTATTTT
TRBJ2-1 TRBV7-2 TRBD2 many CVSSFNPGERGSYNEQFF TGTGTCAGCAGCTTTAACCCAGGTGAGCGGGGGAGTTACAATGAGCAGTTCTTC
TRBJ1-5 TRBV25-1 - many CASSRWPRDDSNQPQHF TGTGCCAGCTCACGTTGGCCCAGGGATGATAGCAATCAGCCCCAGCATTTT
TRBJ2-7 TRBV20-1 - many CSARLNFGQGEQYF TGCAGTGCCAGACTGAACTTCGGGCAGGGCGAGCAGTACTTC
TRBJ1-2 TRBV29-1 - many CSVDGPDLGYTF TGCAGCGTTGATGGGCCGGACCTGGGCTACACCTTC
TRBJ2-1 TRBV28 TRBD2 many CASRPQRGFYNEQFF TGTGCCAGCAGACCACAGCGGGGGTTCTACAATGAGCAGTTCTTC
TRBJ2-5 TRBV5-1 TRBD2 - CASSSGTSVAGETQYF TGCGCCAGCAGCTCCGGTACTAGCGTGGCGGGAGAGACCCAGTACTTC
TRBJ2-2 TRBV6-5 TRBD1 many CASSYSGTGVRTGELFF TGTGCCAGCAGTTACTCCGGGACAGGCGTGAGAACCGGGGAGCTGTTTTTT
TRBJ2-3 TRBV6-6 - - CASSSTSESVTQYF TGTGCCAGCAGTTCGACCAGCGAAAGCGTTACGCAGTATTTT
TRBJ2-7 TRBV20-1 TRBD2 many CSARRASGRFSYEQYF TGCAGTGCTAGAAGGGCTAGCGGGCGGTTCTCCTACGAGCAGTACTTC